Sequencing of this T cell receptor (beta chain) was carried out in a study of OX40 agonist ivuxolimab in advanced cancers. Looking at the study overall: With a range of roughly 20 to 80, age averaged roughly 61 years, and roughly 80% were male.

The CDR3 length is 12 residues. V shed 4 bases and J shed 6 bases, with 8 bases lying between them. Germline CDR1 reads SGDLS; CDR2 reads YYNGEE. Method: immunoSEQ multiplex PCR; TCRdb's copy keeps in-frame clones and lacks some. The table shows over 45,000 clones, with more than 75% occurring only once. This clonotype was obtained from an adult with an advanced solid tumor such as melanoma, head and neck, liver or kidney cancer. Source: CD4+ or CD8+ T cells sorted from blood, taken in a trial of the OX40 agonist ivuxolimab. This chain uses TRBV9 with TRBJ2-1, with D uncertain. The CDR3 sequence: CASSPLGNEQFF. The CDR3 DNA reads TGTGCCAGCAGCCCCCTTGGCAATGAGCAGTTCTTC.